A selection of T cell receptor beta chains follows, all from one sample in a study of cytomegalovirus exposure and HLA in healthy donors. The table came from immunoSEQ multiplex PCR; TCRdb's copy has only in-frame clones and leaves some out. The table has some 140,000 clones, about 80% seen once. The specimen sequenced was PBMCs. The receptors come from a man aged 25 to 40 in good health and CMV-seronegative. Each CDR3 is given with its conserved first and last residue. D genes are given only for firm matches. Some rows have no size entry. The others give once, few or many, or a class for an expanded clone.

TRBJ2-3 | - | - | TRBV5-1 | TGCGCCAGCAGCTCTTACACAGATACGCAGTATTTT | CASSSYTDTQYF
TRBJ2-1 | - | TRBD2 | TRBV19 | TGTGCCAGTAATCTAGCGGGAGGGGACGGTTCCTACAATGAGCAGTTCTTC | CASNLAGGDGSYNEQFF
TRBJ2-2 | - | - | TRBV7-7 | TGTGCCAGCAGCCCCGGGTCGGGGAACACCGGGGAGCTGTTTTTT | CASSPGSGNTGELFF
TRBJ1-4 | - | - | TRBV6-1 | TGTGCCAGCAGTGATAATCAGGGAGGGAAACTGTTTTTT | CASSDNQGGKLFF
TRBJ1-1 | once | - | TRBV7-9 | TGTTCCAGCAGCGTACAGTTCGGTGAAGCTTTCTTT | CSSSVQFGEAFF
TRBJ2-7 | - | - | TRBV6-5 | TGTGCCAGCAGTCCCGCAGGGTGGAGCTCCTACGAGCAGTACTTC | CASSPAGWSSYEQYF
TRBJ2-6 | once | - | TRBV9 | TGTGCCAGCAGCGTAGGGTCAGATTCTAGATTCTCTGGGGCCAACGTCCTGACTTTC | CASSVGSDSRFSGANVLTF
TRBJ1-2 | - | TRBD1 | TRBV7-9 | TGTGCCAGCAGCTCCGGGGACAGGGTGAAAGTAGGCTATGGCTACACCTTC | CASSSGDRVKVGYGYTF
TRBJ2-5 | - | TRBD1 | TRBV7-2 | TGTGCCAGCAGCTTCCCTCCGGGACAGGGGAAGACCCAGTACTTC | CASSFPPGQGKTQYF
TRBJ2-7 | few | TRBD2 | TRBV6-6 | TGTGCCAGCAGCACGGGGGGTAGCGGGATGTACGAGCAGTACTTC | CASSTGGSGMYEQYF
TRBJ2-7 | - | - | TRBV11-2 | TGTGCCAGCAGCTTAGATAGGGACATCTCCTACGAGCAGTACTTC | CASSLDRDISYEQYF
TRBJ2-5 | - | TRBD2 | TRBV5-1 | TGCGCCAGCAGCGGGGGGGGGACTAGCGGTCCCGGTGAGACCCAGTACTTC | CASSGGGTSGPGETQYF
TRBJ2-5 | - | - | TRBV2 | TGTGCCAGCAGTGTGGGGAGCGAGACCCAGTACTTC | CASSVGSETQYF
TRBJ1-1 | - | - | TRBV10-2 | TGCGCCAGCACCCGGGGGGGGTTGGGCACTGAAGCTTTCTTT | CASTRGGLGTEAFF
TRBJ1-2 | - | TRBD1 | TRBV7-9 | TGTGCCAGCAGCCAACCGACAGGGCCCTTCTATGGCTACACCTTC | CASSQPTGPFYGYTF
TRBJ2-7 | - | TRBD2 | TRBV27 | TGTGCCAGCAGTCCAAGCTTAGCGGGAGGCCAAAGGAAGCAGTACTTC | CASSPSLAGGQRKQYF
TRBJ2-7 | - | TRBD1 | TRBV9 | TGTGCCAGCAGCAGGGACAGGTCTAGCTCCTACGAGCAGTACTTC | CASSRDRSSSYEQYF
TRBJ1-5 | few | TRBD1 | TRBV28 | TGTGCCAGCAGTACCCAGACAGGGAGTCTTCAGCCCCAGCATTTT | CASSTQTGSLQPQHF
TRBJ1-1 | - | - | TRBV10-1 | TGCGCCAGCAGTGATCCAAACACTGAAGCTTTCTTT | CASSDPNTEAFF
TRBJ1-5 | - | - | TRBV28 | TGTGCCAGCAGTTTACTCAATCAGCCCCAGCATTTT | CASSLLNQPQHF
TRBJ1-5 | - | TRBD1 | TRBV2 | TGTGCCAGCAGACGGGACAGGGTTGACAATCAGCCCCAGCATTTT | CASRRDRVDNQPQHF
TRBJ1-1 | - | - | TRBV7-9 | TGTGCCAGCAGCCCCGTTATAGACACTGAAGCTTTCTTT | CASSPVIDTEAFF
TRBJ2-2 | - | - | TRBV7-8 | TGTGCCAGCAGCCAATACGGGACTCCATTGACCACCGGGGAGCTGTTTTTT | CASSQYGTPLTTGELFF
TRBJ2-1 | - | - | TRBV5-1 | TGCGCCAGCGCAACCCAGGACTTATCATACAATGAGCAGTTCTTC | CASATQDLSYNEQFF
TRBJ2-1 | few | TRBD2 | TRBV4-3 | TGCGCCAGCAGCCAAGATGCGGGAGCTAGGAATGAGCAGTTCTTC | CASSQDAGARNEQFF
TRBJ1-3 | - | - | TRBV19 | TGTGCCAGTAGTCTCTACGGGACAAATGGAAACACCATATATTTT | CASSLYGTNGNTIYF
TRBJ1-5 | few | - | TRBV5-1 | TGCGCCAGCACAACCGAGGCGGGGGATCAGCCCCAGCATTTT | CASTTEAGDQPQHF
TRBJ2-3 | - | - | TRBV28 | TGTGCCAGCAAGGGACTGTCTAGCACAGATACGCAGTATTTT | CASKGLSSTDTQYF
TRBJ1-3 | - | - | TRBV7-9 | TGTGCCAGCAGCTTAGACAGGGCTGGAAACACCATATATTTT | CASSLDRAGNTIYF
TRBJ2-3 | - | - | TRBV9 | TGTGCCAGCAGCGTAGATTCTACTCCCTCGGGAGATACGCAGTATTTT | CASSVDSTPSGDTQYF
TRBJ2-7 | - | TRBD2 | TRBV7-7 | TGTGCTAGCAGCTTTCACTCGGGGGGTAGGGACGAGCAGTACTTC | CASSFHSGGRDEQYF
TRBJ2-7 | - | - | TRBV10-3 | TGTGCCATCAGTGTGCGAGGGTCGGACTACGAGCAGTACTTC | CAISVRGSDYEQYF
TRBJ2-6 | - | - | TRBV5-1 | TGCGCCGGCAGCACTTCCCTGGCTGGGGCCAACGTCCTGACTTTC | CAGSTSLAGANVLTF
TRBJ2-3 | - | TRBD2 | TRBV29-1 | TGCAGCGTTGGTCTAGCGGGACGTAAAGATACGCAGTATTTT | CSVGLAGRKDTQYF
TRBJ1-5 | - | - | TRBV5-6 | TGTGCCAGCAGCTGGGGGGGCGGGCCCCAGCATTTT | CASSWGGGPQHF
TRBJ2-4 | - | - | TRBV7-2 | TGTGCCAGCAGCCCTTCGGGACTCAAAAACATTCAGTACTTC | CASSPSGLKNIQYF
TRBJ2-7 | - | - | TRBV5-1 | TGCGCCAGCAGCTTGGGGAACAGGGTCAACGAGCAGTACTTC | CASSLGNRVNEQYF
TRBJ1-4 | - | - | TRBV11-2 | TGTGCCAGCAGCTCCAGGGTTAGGGAAAAACTGTTTTTT | CASSSRVREKLFF